This TCR beta chain is drawn from a study of radiotherapy plus CTLA-4 blockade in lung cancer (dated by TCRdb to the late 2010s). Concerning the study at large: Among enrolled patients, under 20% had an objective response and 31% reached disease control. Results the study describes overall, beyond this receptor: Increased serum interferon-beta after radiation, together with early dynamic changes in blood T cell clones, were reported to be the strongest predictors of response. After treatment with radiotherapy and ipilimumab, TCR clones that originated in tumors expanded in peripheral blood.

To prepare the library, the immunoSEQ multiplex PCR assay was applied. The source is immuneACCESS, and TCRdb retained only in-frame sequences with V and J called. Part of the clones is not carried over; for the studies checked, unresolved V genes explain less than half of this, and the remainder is unexplained. The sample yields some 90,000 clones; less than 90% were counted once. The ten top clones hold more than 0.65% of the sample. Trimming removed 0 bases from V and 3 bases from J; the gene matches leave 6 bases unexplained. The CDR3 numbers 17 residues from cysteine through phenylalanine. The entry retains the CDR3 DNA only, 51 bases that are in frame from base 1. In the germline V gene (reference sequence), CDR1 corresponds to MNHEY and CDR2 to SMNVEV. Of note for this clone: The antigen it binds to is not known. Base-call qualities are not available, and no considerably larger clone is one nucleotide away.

The study tested focal radiation therapy combined with CTLA-4 blockade (ipilimumab) in patients with chemo-refractory metastatic non-small-cell lung cancer. The source is a human donor with non-small cell lung cancer who had stable disease on radiotherapy plus ipilimumab. This chain joins TRBV27 to TRBJ1-4, and 8 junctional nucleotides match TRBD1. The sample consisted of peripheral blood, taken from a patient treated with radiotherapy plus ipilimumab. The CDR3 in this case is CASSLSRTGLANEKLFF. The sequenced DNA: TGTGCCAGCAGTTTATCCCGGACAGGGCTCGCTAATGAAAAACTGTTTTTT.